The present entry profiles one T cell receptor beta chain with its context. CDR3 length: 12 residues. The germline gives CDR1 LGHDT, CDR2 YNNKEL (reference sequence). Trimming left V 6 bases short and J 3 bases short, with 8 bases between. These data belong to a study of blood T cell repertoires in COVID-19. Study summary: Sources were T cells, B-cell-depleted T cells, or PBMCs; the material itself was cDNA or gDNA.

As originally analysed: Scientists estimated how many nucleated cells there were by amplifying reference gene primers. Assay used: immunoSEQ multiplex PCR; TCRdb lists only in-frame clones, some missing. V and J calls plus clone size are reproduced from that table; the DNA served to infer D and trimming. The sample records over 300,000 clones, around 90% being singletons. Sample: peripheral blood. The TCR comes from a man aged 18 to 29 with active or convalescent COVID-19. V usage is TRBV3-1 (or the pseudogene TRBV3-2) and J usage is TRBJ1-2; D is unclear. CDR3 in amino acids: CASSSVDYGYTF. CDR3 in DNA: TGTGCCAGCAGTAGTGTCGACTATGGCTACACCTTC.